Listed here are 24 T cell receptor beta chains from one sample, sequenced in a study of cytomegalovirus exposure and HLA in healthy donors. Amplification used 60 Vbeta primers and 13 Jbeta primers. The data were produced by immunoSEQ multiplex PCR, yet TCRdb's version contains in-frame clones alone and is incomplete. Its listing shows around 140,000 clones. Material: PBMCs. The receptors derive from a woman between 40 and 50 years old in good health and CMV-seronegative.

The chain carries TRBV29-1 and TRBJ1-1; 10 nucleotides align to TRBD1. Germline lookup yields CDR1 SQVTM and CDR2 ANQGSEA. Germline trimming cut 6 bases from V and 10 bases from J; bases unmatched to any gene: 11. This CDR3 is 13 amino acids long. CDR3 sequence reads: CSVGEGDRGRAFF. In nucleotides, the CDR3 is TGCAGCGTGGGCGAGGGGGACAGGGGACGAGCTTTCTTT.

V usage is TRBV5-1 and J usage is TRBJ2-5; 10 bases agree with TRBD2. The trim removed 3 bases at V and 3 bases at J, leaving 2 bases unmatched. Germline V gene data show CDR1 as SGHRS and CDR2 as YFSETQ. The CDR3 spans 14 residues. In DNA, the CDR3 is TGCGCCAGCAGCTCCCTAGCGGGGGAAGAGACCCAGTACTTC. Amino acid sequence: CASSSLAGEETQYF.

V gene TRBV5-6 combines with J gene TRBJ2-7; 11 positions agree with TRBD1. This CDR3 contains 14 residues. Trimming removed 4 bases from V and 2 bases from J; junction bases left unmatched: 2. Germline loops: CDR1 SGHDT, CDR2 YYEEEE. Here the CDR3 DNA reads TGTGCCAGCAGCCCGGGACAGGGGGCCTACGAGCAGTACGTC. Translating gives CASSPGQGAYEQYV.

In DNA form, the CDR3 reads TGTGCCAGCAGCCCGCGGACAGGGAACACCGGGGAGCTGTTTTTT. This sequence encodes CASSPRTGNTGELFF. The J gene is TRBJ2-2, the V gene TRBV7-2, with 7 bases identical to TRBD1. This CDR3 region has 15 residues. The germline CDR1 and CDR2 sequences are SGHTA and FQGNSA. V dropped 5 bases and J dropped 1; count of bases not matched to a gene: 4.

This sequence joins TRBV6-1 and TRBJ1-2; TRBD1 might be the D (6 bases). Germline V gene sequence: CDR1 MNHNS, CDR2 SASEGT. V lost 4 bases and J lost 3, with 18 bases in between. The CDR3 length is 16 residues. For the CDR3, the DNA is TGTGCCAGCAGTGTTCTTAGTCCAGGGGCTTACTATGGCTACACCTTC. It specifies CASSVLSPGAYYGYTF.

The CDR3 bases are TGTGCCAGCAGCCGAACAGACCAAGAGACCCAGTACTTC. It is translated as CASSRTDQETQYF. The chain joins TRBV11-2 to TRBJ2-5; no firm D call. The CDR3 has 13 residues. Trimming cost V 5 bases and J 0 bases, with 7 bases left between them. The V gene's germline CDR1 is SGHAT and CDR2 FQNNGV.

The chain employs TRBV5-1 and TRBJ2-7; 7 bases are shared with TRBD2. This CDR3 is 15 amino acids long. The germline CDR1 and CDR2 sequences are SGHRS and YFSETQ. After removal of 6 bases from V and 4 bases from J, the junction contained 13 bases not matched to a gene. CDR3 in DNA: TGCGCCAGCACCTCGATGGGGGGGTTCGAATACGAGCAGTACTTC. Translated, it gives CASTSMGGFEYEQYF.

CDR3 residues: CASSRRGGTAEAFF. The CDR3 coding sequence is TGTGCCAGCAGCCGGAGGGGGGGGACCGCTGAAGCTTTCTTT. The V call is TRBV5-6, the J call TRBJ1-1; TRBD1 might be the D (6 bases). Trimming removed 4 bases at V and 6 bases at J, with 16 bases between. Germline CDR1 is SGHDT and CDR2 is YYEEEE. The CDR3 is made up of 14 amino acids. The whole variable domain, filled in from reference TRBV5-6 and TRBJ1-1, reads DAGVTQSPTHLIKTRGQQVTLRCSPKSGHDTVSWYQQALGQGPQFIFQYYEEEERQRGNFPDRFSGHQFPNYSSELNVNALLLGDSALYLCASSRRGGTAEAFFGQGTRLTVV.

As concerns this clone: One end of the junction fails to match germline, which may point to a read error. The rearrangement uses TRBV6-1 and TRBJ1-5; tentative D call: TRBD1 (5 bases). This CDR3 region has 14 residues. Germline CDR1 MNHNS, CDR2 SASEGT. CDR3 loop: CASREGSGNQPQHF. In DNA, the CDR3 is TGTGCCAGCAGAGAAGGGTCAGGGAACCAGCCCCAGCATTTT.

The rearrangement uses TRBV11-2 and TRBJ2-3; 9 bases map to TRBD2. The CDR3 extends over 15 amino acids. V lost 3 bases and J lost 4; bases outside the gene matches: 5. The germline V gene has CDR1 SGHAT and CDR2 FQNNGV. The CDR3 DNA sequence: TGTGCCAGCAGCTTTAGCGGGGGTCGGGCAGATACGCAGTATTTT. Encoded protein: CASSFSGGRADTQYF.

The J gene is TRBJ1-1, the V gene TRBV7-3; TRBD1 matches at 8 bases. V dropped 5 bases and J dropped 1; count of bases not matched to a gene: 6. Germline values: CDR1 SGHTA, CDR2 FQGTGA. The CDR3 sequence is 15 residues long. CDR3 nucleotides: TGTGCCAGCAGCAGACAGGGGAGGGGGAACACTGAAGCTTTCTTT. Protein: CASSRQGRGNTEAFF.

V is TRBV7-3 and J is TRBJ1-4; TRBD1 matches at 11 bases. The J segment lost 7 bases and the V segment lost 0 bases, leaving 1 base of the junction unmatched. The germline V gene has CDR1 SGHTA and CDR2 FQGTGA. CDR3 length: 15 residues. This CDR3 reads CASSLTGTGGEKLFF. CDR3 DNA: TGTGCCAGCAGCTTAACCGGGACAGGGGGTGAAAAACTGTTTTTT.

This chain uses TRBV5-6 with TRBJ1-5, with D perhaps matching TRBD1 (6 bases). V lost 0 bases and J 6 bases, leaving 13 bases between the germline ends. CDR1 is SGHDT, CDR2 YYEEEE, per germline. This CDR3 is built from 15 residues. CDR3 amino acids: CASSLDRVSPQPQHF. The CDR3 nucleotides are TGTGCCAGCAGCTTGGACAGGGTCTCCCCTCAGCCCCAGCATTTT. Complete variable domain (other parts from reference TRBV5-6 and TRBJ1-5): DAGVTQSPTHLIKTRGQQVTLRCSPKSGHDTVSWYQQALGQGPQFIFQYYEEEERQRGNFPDRFSGHQFPNYSSELNVNALLLGDSALYLCASSLDRVSPQPQHFGDGTRLSIL.

The rearrangement links TRBV4-2 to TRBJ1-2, with TRBD1 as a possible D gene (5 bases). From germline, CDR1 is LGHNA and CDR2 YNFKEQ. The CDR3 totals 15 residues. Trimming pared 0 bases from V and 7 bases from J, leaving 15 bases between. CDR3 sequence reads: CASSQEVRGEVGYTF. The CDR3 region has the DNA TGTGCCAGCAGCCAAGAAGTTCGGGGGGAGGTTGGCTACACCTTC.

The rearrangement uses TRBV10-3 and TRBJ2-2; perhaps TRBD2 as D (5 bases). The ends were cut back, 2 bases at V and 5 bases at J, with 6 bases in the middle. Germline CDR1 reads ENHRY; CDR2 reads SYGVKD. This CDR3 is built from 13 residues. For the CDR3, the DNA is TGTGCCATCAGTGAGAGGGAGACCGGGGAGCTGTTTTTT. The encoded protein is CAISERETGELFF.

The chain couples TRBV28 to TRBJ1-2, with D unresolved. Germline V CDR1 and CDR2: MDHEN, SYDVKM. This CDR3 has 15 amino acids. V was cut by 6 bases and J by 2 bases, with 16 bases left in between. CDR3 amino acids: CASRIPGQLNYGYTF. The CDR3 nucleotides read TGTGCCAGCAGAATTCCTGGGCAGCTCAACTATGGCTACACCTTC.

This rearrangement joins TRBV29-1 to TRBJ1-3; perhaps TRBD1 as D (6 bases). The V gene lost 5 bases and the J gene lost 3 bases, with 17 bases spanning the gap. This CDR3 contains 15 residues. The germline CDR1 and CDR2 sequences are SQVTM and ANQGSEA. The CDR3 here is CSVREAGAGGNTIYF. The CDR3 bases are TGCAGCGTTCGAGAGGCAGGGGCCGGTGGAAACACCATATATTTT.

The chain combines TRBV4-3 with TRBJ2-3; a weak D match, TRBD2 (6 bases). Germline CDR1 LGHNA, CDR2 YSLEER. Trimming took 1 base from V and 9 from J, leaving 23 bases between them. The CDR3 length is 17 residues. The CDR3 DNA follows: TGCGCCAGCAGCCAAGGCGGTCAGGGAACTGGGAGGAGAACGCAGTATTTT. Protein product: CASSQGGQGTGRRTQYF.

The V call is TRBV27, the J call TRBJ2-1, with 7 bases identical to TRBD2. With 4 bases clipped from V and 7 bases from J, the junction kept 10 bases outside the gene matches. CDR3 length equals 15 residues. Germline V gene lookup returns CDR1 MNHEY and CDR2 SMNVEV (reference sequence). CDR3 region: CASSSLEGGSNEQFF. The DNA of the CDR3 is TGTGCCAGCAGTTCATTGGAGGGAGGGAGTAATGAGCAGTTCTTC.

The chain uses TRBV5-1 and TRBJ2-2; TRBD1 matches at 10 bases. There are 14 residues in the CDR3. Trimming removed 4 bases from V and 7 bases from J; junction bases left unmatched: 4. CDR1 SGHRS and CDR2 YFSETQ come from the germline V gene. The CDR3 DNA is TGCGCCAGCAGCCCGGGACAGGGGAACGGGGAGCTGTTTTTT. Translating gives CASSPGQGNGELFF.

This chain connects TRBV5-8 to TRBJ2-5; 11 bases line up with TRBD2. CDR1 is SGHTS, CDR2 YDEGEE, per germline. This CDR3 is 14 amino acids long. V dropped 5 bases and J dropped 6; count of bases not matched to a gene: 6. The CDR3 sequence: CASRIVAGGKTQYF. The CDR3, as DNA: TGTGCCAGCAGAATAGTAGCGGGGGGGAAGACCCAGTACTTC.

V gene TRBV5-1 combines with J gene TRBJ2-5, with 8 bases that match TRBD1. CDR3 length: 14 residues. Germline values: CDR1 SGHRS, CDR2 YFSETQ. The junction had 7 bases not matched to a gene; V was cut back by 4 bases and J by 5 bases. The chain's CDR3 is CASSPGQGRETQYF. In DNA form, the CDR3 reads TGCGCCAGCAGCCCCGGACAGGGCCGGGAGACCCAGTACTTC.

V gene TRBV6-1 combines with J gene TRBJ2-5, with no clear D. Deletions cut 3 bases from V and 1 base from J, with 12 bases between. Germline CDR1 MNHNS, CDR2 SASEGT. This CDR3 has 15 amino acids. The chain's CDR3 is CASSDPQVPQETQYF. CDR3 bases: TGTGCCAGCAGTGACCCCCAGGTGCCCCAAGAGACCCAGTACTTC.

This chain connects TRBV19 to TRBJ1-2, with TRBD1 identical over 9 bases. The J segment lost 5 bases and the V segment lost 6 bases, leaving 7 bases of the junction unmatched. This CDR3 has 14 amino acids. Germline CDR1 reads LNHDA; CDR2 reads SQIVND (reference sequence). The DNA for the CDR3 is TGTGCCAGTAGCTGGGACAGGGCAGATTATGGCTACACCTTC. This translates into CASSWDRADYGYTF.